This T cell receptor beta chain came from a study of T cell responses to AZD1222 COVID-19 vaccine. Overall study findings and caveats: Across the whole spike, CD4 TCRs peaked at regions 160-218 and 743-854.

Assay used: immunoSEQ multiplex PCR; TCRdb lists only in-frame clones, some missing. The data hold 80,000 to 90,000 clones, with more than 75% observed a single time. Concerning this clone: Its antigen remains unknown.

Germline CDR1 is MNHNS and CDR2 is SASEGT. The CDR3 loop spans 12 amino acids. The V gene lost 2 bases and the J gene lost 8 bases, with 10 bases spanning the gap. This receptor was identified in an adult in good health. The chain couples TRBV6-1 to TRBJ2-7; D may be TRBD2 (5 bases). This specimen was peripheral blood, taken on day 0 of MenACWY control vaccination. The CDR3 spells CASSEFGEKQYF. In nucleotides, the CDR3 is TGTGCCAGCAGTGAATTTGGGGAGAAGCAGTACTTC.